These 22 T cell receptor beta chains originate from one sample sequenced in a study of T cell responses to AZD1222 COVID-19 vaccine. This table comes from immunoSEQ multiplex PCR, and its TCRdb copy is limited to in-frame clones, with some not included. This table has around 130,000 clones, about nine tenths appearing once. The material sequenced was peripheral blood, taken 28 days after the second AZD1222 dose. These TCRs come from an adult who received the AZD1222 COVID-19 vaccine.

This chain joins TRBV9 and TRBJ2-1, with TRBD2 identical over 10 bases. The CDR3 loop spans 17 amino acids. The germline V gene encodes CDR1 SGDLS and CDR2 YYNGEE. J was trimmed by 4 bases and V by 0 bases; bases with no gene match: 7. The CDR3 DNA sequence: TGTGCCAGCAGCGTAGTCTCCCTAGCGGGAGCGTACAATGAGCAGTTCTTC. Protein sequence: CASSVVSLAGAYNEQFF.

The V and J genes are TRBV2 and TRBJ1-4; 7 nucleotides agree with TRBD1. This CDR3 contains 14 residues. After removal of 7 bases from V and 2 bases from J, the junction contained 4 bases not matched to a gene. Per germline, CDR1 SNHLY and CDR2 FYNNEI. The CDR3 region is CASKTGTTNEKLFF. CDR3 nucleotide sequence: TGTGCCAGCAAGACAGGGACCACTAATGAAAAACTGTTTTTT. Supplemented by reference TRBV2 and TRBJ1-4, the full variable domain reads EPEVTQTPSHQVTQMGQEVILRCVPISNHLYFYWYRQILGQKVEFLVSFYNNEISEKSEIFDDQFSVERPDGSNFTLKIRSTKLEDSAMYFCASKTGTTNEKLFFGSGTQLSVL.

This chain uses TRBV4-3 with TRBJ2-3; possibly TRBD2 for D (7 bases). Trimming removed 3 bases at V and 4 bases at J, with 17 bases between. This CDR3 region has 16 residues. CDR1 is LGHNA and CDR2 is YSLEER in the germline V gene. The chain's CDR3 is CASSQRGQGRADTQYF. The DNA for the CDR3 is TGCGCCAGCAGCCAGCGGGGGCAGGGCAGGGCAGATACGCAGTATTTT.

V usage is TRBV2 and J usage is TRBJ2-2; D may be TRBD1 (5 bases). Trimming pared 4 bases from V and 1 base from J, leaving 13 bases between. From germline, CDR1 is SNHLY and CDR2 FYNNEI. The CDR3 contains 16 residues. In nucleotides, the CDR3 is TGTGCCAGCAGTGTCTTTGGGCAGGGGAACACCGGGGAGCTGTTTTTT. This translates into CASSVFGQGNTGELFF.

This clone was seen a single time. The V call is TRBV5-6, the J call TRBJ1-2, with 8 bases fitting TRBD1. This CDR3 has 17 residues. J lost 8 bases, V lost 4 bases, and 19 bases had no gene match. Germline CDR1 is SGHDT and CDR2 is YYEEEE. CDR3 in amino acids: CASSPLSGAGGGGGYTF. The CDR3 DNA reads TGTGCCAGCAGCCCCCTCTCTGGCGCAGGGGGCGGGGGAGGCTACACCTTC.

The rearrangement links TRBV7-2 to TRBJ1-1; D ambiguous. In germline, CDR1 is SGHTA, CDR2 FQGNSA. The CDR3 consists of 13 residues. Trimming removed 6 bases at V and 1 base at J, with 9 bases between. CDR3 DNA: TGTGCCAGCAGGGTGACTGAGAACACTGAAGCTTTCTTT. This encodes CASRVTENTEAFF.

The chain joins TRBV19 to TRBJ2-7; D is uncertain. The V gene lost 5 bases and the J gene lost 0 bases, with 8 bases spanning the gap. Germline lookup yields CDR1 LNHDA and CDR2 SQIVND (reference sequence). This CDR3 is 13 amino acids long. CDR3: CASSGQASYEQYF. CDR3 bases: TGTGCCAGTAGTGGGCAGGCCTCCTACGAGCAGTACTTC.

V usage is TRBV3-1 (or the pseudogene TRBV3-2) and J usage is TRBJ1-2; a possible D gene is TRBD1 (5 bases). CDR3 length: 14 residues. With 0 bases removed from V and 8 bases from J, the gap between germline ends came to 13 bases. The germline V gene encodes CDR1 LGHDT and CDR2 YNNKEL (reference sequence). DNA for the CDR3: TGTGCCAGCAGCCAAGATGGGAGGGGAAGCGGCTACACCTTC. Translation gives CASSQDGRGSGYTF.

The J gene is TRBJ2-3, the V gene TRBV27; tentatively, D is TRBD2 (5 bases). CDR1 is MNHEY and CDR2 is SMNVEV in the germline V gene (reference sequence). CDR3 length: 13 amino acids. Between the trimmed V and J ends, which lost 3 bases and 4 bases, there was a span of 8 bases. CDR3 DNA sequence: TGTGCCAGCAGTTTTGAGGGCCCAGATACGCAGTATTTT. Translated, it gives CASSFEGPDTQYF.

The CDR3 DNA is TGTGCCAGCAGCTTACTAGCGGCGAGCACAGATACGCAGTATTTT. It encodes CASSLLAASTDTQYF. This sequence joins TRBV11-3 and TRBJ2-3; 7 positions match TRBD2. V was pared by 2 bases and J by 0 bases, with 2 bases of the junction left unmatched. The CDR3 loop spans 15 amino acids. Germline V lookup: CDR1 SGHNT, CDR2 YENEEA.

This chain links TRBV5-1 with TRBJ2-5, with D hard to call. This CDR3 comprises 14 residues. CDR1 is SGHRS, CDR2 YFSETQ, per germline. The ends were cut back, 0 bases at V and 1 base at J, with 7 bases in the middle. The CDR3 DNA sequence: TGCGCCAGCAGCTTGGCACTGATCCAAGAGACCCAGTACTTC. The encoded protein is CASSLALIQETQYF.

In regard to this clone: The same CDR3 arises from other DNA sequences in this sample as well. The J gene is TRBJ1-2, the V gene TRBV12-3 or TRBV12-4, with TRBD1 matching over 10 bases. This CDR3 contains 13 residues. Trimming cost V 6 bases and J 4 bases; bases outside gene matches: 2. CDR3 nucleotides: TGTGCCAGCAGAGGACAGGGGGGCTATGGCTACACCTTC. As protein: CASRGQGGYGYTF.

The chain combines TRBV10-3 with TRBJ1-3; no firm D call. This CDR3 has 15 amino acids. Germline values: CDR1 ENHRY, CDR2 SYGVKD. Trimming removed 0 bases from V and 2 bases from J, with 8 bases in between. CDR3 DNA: TGTGCCATCAGTGAGTCGATTAGGGCTGGAAACACCATATATTTT. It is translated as CAISESIRAGNTIYF.

The CDR3 reads CASRPGQGSNQPQHF. Here the CDR3 DNA reads TGTGCCAGCAGGCCCGGACAGGGATCCAATCAGCCCCAGCATTTT. This chain connects TRBV6-1 to TRBJ1-5; 8 bases fit TRBD1. Germline V gene sequence: CDR1 MNHNS, CDR2 SASEGT. The CDR3 has 15 residues. V shed 6 bases, J shed 3 bases, and the junction held 7 bases outside the gene matches.

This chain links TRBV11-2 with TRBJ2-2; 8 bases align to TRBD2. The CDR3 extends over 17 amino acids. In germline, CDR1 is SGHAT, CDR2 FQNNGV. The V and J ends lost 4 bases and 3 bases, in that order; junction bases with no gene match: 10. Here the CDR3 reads CASSSKSGGDYTGELFF. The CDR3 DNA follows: TGTGCCAGCAGCTCAAAGAGCGGGGGAGACTACACCGGGGAGCTGTTTTTT.

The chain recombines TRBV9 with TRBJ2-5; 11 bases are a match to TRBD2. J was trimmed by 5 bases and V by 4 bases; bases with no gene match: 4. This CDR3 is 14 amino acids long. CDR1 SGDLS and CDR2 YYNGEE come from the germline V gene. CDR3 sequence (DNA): TGTGCCAGCAGCATACTAGCGGGAGATGAGACCCAGTACTTC. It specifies CASSILAGDETQYF.

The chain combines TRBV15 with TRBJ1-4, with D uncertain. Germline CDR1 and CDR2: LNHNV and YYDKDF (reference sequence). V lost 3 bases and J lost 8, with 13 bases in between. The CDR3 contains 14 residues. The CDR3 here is CATSSDGRGEKLFF. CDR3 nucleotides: TGTGCCACCAGCAGCGATGGGAGAGGAGAAAAACTGTTTTTT.

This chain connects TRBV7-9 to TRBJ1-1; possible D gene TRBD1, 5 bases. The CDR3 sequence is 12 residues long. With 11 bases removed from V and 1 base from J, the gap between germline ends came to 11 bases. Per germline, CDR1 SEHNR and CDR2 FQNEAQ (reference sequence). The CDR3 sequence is CAGRTPNTEAFF. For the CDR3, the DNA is TGTGCCGGAAGGACACCGAACACTGAAGCTTTCTTT.

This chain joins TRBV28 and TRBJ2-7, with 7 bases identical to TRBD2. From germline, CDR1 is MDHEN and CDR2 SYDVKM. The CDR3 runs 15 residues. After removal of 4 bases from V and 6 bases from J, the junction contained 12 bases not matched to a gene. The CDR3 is CASSYQIGLGSEQYF. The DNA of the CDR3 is TGTGCCAGCAGTTATCAAATAGGACTAGGAAGCGAGCAGTACTTC.

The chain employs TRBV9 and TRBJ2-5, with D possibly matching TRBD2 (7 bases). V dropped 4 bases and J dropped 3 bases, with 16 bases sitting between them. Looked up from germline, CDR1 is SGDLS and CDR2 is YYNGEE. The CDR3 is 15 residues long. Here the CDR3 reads CASSHSGGPKETQYF. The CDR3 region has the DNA TGTGCCAGCAGCCATTCCGGGGGGCCAAAAGAGACCCAGTACTTC.

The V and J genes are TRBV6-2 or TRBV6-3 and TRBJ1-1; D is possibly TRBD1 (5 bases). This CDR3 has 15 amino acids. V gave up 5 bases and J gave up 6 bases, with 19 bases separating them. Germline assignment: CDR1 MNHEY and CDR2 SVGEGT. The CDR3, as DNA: TGTGCCAGCAGTAAATGGACACCGATCATAGCTGAAGCTTTCTTT. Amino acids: CASSKWTPIIAEAFF.

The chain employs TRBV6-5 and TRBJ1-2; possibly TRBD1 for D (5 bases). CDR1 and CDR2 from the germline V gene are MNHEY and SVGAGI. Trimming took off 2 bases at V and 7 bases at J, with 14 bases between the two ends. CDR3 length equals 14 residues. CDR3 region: CASSYHQGRGGYTF. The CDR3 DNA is TGTGCCAGCAGTTACCACCAGGGTAGGGGTGGCTACACCTTC.